These T cell receptor beta chains were read from a single sample in a study of cytomegalovirus exposure and HLA in healthy donors. Profiled with immunoSEQ multiplex PCR; TCRdb holds only in-frame clones, not every one. The sample has fewer than 400,000 clones; roughly 88% are singletons. What was sequenced was PBMCs. The receptors come from a man aged 25-45 years in good health and CMV-seronegative. Both conserved end residues are part of each CDR3. A D gene is named only where the DNA matches it firmly. A clone size is listed for some rows: how often the clone was seen (once, few, many), or a class if it is expanded.

V	D	J	length	size	DNA	CDR3
TRBV10-3	-	TRBJ2-7	14	-	TGTGCCATCAGTGGGCGGGATCGTACCTACGAGCAGTACTTC	CAISGRDRTYEQYF
TRBV6-5	-	TRBJ1-6	13	-	TGTGCCAGCAGTTACGTCAGGGATTCACCCCTCCACTTT	CASSYVRDSPLHF
TRBV4-3	-	TRBJ1-6	15	-	TGCGCCAGCAGCCAAGGCTTAGCGAATAATTCACCCCTCCACTTT	CASSQGLANNSPLHF
TRBV7-9	-	TRBJ2-7	13	-	TGTGCCAGCCGACCGGCCAGGGGCGCCGAGCAGTACTTC	CASRPARGAEQYF
TRBV9	TRBD1	TRBJ2-5	16	once	TGTGCCAGCAGCGTCGGGACAGATCTTTTGGGAGAGACCCAGTACTTC	CASSVGTDLLGETQYF
TRBV2	TRBD1	TRBJ1-5	15	-	TGTGCCAGCAGTGAAGACGACAGGGATGGCCAGCCCCAGCATTTT	CASSEDDRDGQPQHF
TRBV19	-	TRBJ2-6	16	-	TGTGCCAGTAGTATAGCGGCAGGGACTGGGGCCAACGTCCTGACTTTC	CASSIAAGTGANVLTF
TRBV10-3	TRBD1	TRBJ1-1	13	-	TGTGCCATCACCGCGACAGGGGACACTGAAGCTTTCTTT	CAITATGDTEAFF
TRBV29-1	TRBD1	TRBJ2-1	16	once	TGCAGCGTTGAATCGGCCCCGGGACAGGCCTACAATGAGCAGTTCTTC	CSVESAPGQAYNEQFF
TRBV15	TRBD1	TRBJ2-7	15	-	TGTGCCACCAGCAGGGACAAAGGACAGGTATACGAGCAGTACTTC	CATSRDKGQVYEQYF
TRBV18	TRBD1	TRBJ1-1	14	-	TGTGCCAGCTCACCACAGGGGGCGTTGGTTGAAGCTTTCTTT	CASSPQGALVEAFF
TRBV7-9	-	TRBJ1-1	13	few	TGTGCCAGCAGCGTCTCAGGGTTTACTGAAGCTTTCTTT	CASSVSGFTEAFF
TRBV27	TRBD1	TRBJ1-6	16	-	TGTGCCAGCAGTAAGACAGGGAGCTCCTATAATTCACCCCTCCACTTT	CASSKTGSSYNSPLHF
TRBV28	TRBD1	TRBJ2-7	15	-	TGTGCCAGCAGTCCCGGGACAGCCGTCCCTTACGAGCAGTACTTC	CASSPGTAVPYEQYF
TRBV19	-	TRBJ1-5	16	once	TGTGCCAGTACCGCTTTTGCAGGGAACAGCAATCAGCCCCAGCATTTT	CASTAFAGNSNQPQHF
TRBV19	TRBD1	TRBJ2-3	14	-	TGTGCCTCAATGGACAGGGGGCGTGGAGATACGCAGTATTTT	CASMDRGRGDTQYF
TRBV9	-	TRBJ2-2	11	-	TGTGCCAGCAGCCCCGGGAGCACTCTTACTTTT	CASSPGSTLTF
TRBV27	TRBD2	TRBJ2-1	17	-	TGTGCCAGCAGGGACCCATCCGGGACTAGCGGCGACAATGAGCAGTTCTTC	CASRDPSGTSGDNEQFF
TRBV11-1	TRBD1	TRBJ1-2	14	-	TGTGCCAGCAGCCCGGGACAGGGGGCGCGTGGCTACACCTTC	CASSPGQGARGYTF
TRBV21-1	-	TRBJ1-4	16	once	TGTGCCAGCAGCAAAAATACTAGGGCAACTAATGAAAAACTGTTTTTT	CASSKNTRATNEKLFF
TRBV25-1	-	TRBJ2-1	16	-	TGTGCCAGCAGCCCACCGAGGTCCTCCGTATACAATGAGCAGTTCTTC	CASSPPRSSVYNEQFF
TRBV6-6	TRBD2	TRBJ2-3	15	-	TGTGCCAGCAGTTACCCGGGGGGGCCCTTGGATACGCAGTATTTT	CASSYPGGPLDTQYF
TRBV10-1	TRBD2	TRBJ2-3	15	few	TGCGCCAGCCAACCGGGACTAGGGGGGGCAGATACGCAGTATTTT	CASQPGLGGADTQYF
TRBV7-9	-	TRBJ1-1	13	-	TGTGCCAGCAGCTTATTTTCGAGTCTTGAAGCTTTCTTT	CASSLFSSLEAFF
TRBV5-1	TRBD1	TRBJ2-2	20	-	TGCGCCAGCAGCTTGGCCGAGAGGAGTGGGGACAGAGTGAACACCGGGGAGCTGTTTTTT	CASSLAERSGDRVNTGELFF
TRBV7-8	TRBD2	TRBJ2-5	15	-	TGTGCCAGCAGCTTGGGGACTAGCGAACAAGAGACCCAGTACTTC	CASSLGTSEQETQYF
TRBV6-6	-	TRBJ1-1	13	-	TGTGCCAGCAGACAGGCACAGGACACTGAAGCTTTCTTT	CASRQAQDTEAFF
TRBV4-1	-	TRBJ2-5	14	-	TGCGCCAGCAGCCAACAGGGGCGAATAGAGACCCAGTACTTC	CASSQQGRIETQYF
TRBV5-1	-	TRBJ2-7	16	-	TGCGCCAGCAGCTTGGGTGGGTTGGCGGTAGGTAGCGAGCAGTACTTC	CASSLGGLAVGSEQYF
TRBV7-9	TRBD1	TRBJ2-1	16	-	TGTGCCAGCAGCTTATCTCAAGGACAGGGCTACAATGAGCAGTTCTTC	CASSLSQGQGYNEQFF
TRBV4-1	-	TRBJ2-2	15	-	TGCGCCAGCAGCCAAGAAACTAGCTCCACCGGGGAGCTGTTTTTT	CASSQETSSTGELFF